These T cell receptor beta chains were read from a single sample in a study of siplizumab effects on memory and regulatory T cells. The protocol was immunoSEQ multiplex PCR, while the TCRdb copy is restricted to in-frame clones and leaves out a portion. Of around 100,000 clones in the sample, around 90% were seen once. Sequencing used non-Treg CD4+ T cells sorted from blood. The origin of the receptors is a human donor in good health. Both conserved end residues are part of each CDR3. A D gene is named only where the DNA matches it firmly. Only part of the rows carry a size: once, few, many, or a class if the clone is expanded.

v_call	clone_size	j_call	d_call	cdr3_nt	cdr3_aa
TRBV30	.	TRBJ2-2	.	TGTGCCTGGAGTGTAAACCGACTCATTTTCACCGGGGAGCTGTTTTTT	CAWSVNRLIFTGELFF
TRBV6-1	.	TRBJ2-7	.	TGTGCCACCGTCAGGACAAAGATCGAGCAGTACTTC	CATVRTKIEQYF
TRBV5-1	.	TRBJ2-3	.	TGCGCCAGCAGCCGGGGGGATACGCAGTATTTT	CASSRGDTQYF
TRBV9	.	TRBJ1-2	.	TGTGCCAGCAGCGTAGGAAGGGAGTATGGCTACACCTTC	CASSVGREYGYTF
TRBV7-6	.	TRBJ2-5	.	TGTGCCAGCAGCTTGGGGGAAGGAGAGACCCAGTACTTC	CASSLGEGETQYF
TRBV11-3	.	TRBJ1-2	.	TGTGCCAGCAGCAACCGGGACCGTGGCTACACCTTC	CASSNRDRGYTF
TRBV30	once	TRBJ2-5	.	TGTGCCTGGAGTATAACGCGGGACTCCGGGGAGACCCAGTACTTC	CAWSITRDSGETQYF
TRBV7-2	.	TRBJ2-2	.	TGTGCCAGCAGCCGAGACAGTGCGAACACCGGGGAGCTGTTTTTT	CASSRDSANTGELFF
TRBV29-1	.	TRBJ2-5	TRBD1	TGCAGCGTTGAAGGGGACAGGGCAGAGACCCAGTACTTC	CSVEGDRAETQYF
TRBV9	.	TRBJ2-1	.	TGTGCCAGCAGCGTAGACGGAGCCGGGTACAATGAGCAGTTCTTC	CASSVDGAGYNEQFF
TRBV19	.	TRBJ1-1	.	TGTGCCAGTAGAAATAGTATGGGTTTGAACACTGAAGCTTTCTTT	CASRNSMGLNTEAFF
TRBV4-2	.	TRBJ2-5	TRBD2	TGTGCCAGCAGCCAAGCCCCAAGTTTTCCCGGGACTAGAGGAGTAATGGGCCAAGAGACCCAGTACTTC	CASSQAPSFPGTRGVMGQETQYF
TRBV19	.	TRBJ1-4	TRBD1	TGTGCCAGTAGTAACAGGGGAGGAGAAAAACTGTTTTTT	CASSNRGGEKLFF
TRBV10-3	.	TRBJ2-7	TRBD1	TGTGCCATCAGTGATACCTCCTTAAGACGGGACAGATCAACCTACGAGCAGTACTTC	CAISDTSLRRDRSTYEQYF
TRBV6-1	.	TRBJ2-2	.	TGTGCCAGCAGTGTGGGGACAAATACCGGGGAGCTGTTTTTT	CASSVGTNTGELFF
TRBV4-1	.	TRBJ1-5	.	TGCGCCAGCAGCCAATTTGGAACATATAGCAATCAGCCCCAGCATTTT	CASSQFGTYSNQPQHF
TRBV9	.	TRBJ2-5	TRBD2	TGTGCCAGCAGCTTCACCCCTGGACTAGCGGGACTAGAGACCCAGTACTTC	CASSFTPGLAGLETQYF
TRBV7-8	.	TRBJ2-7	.	TGTGCCAGCAGCTTATCTGTGAGCTCCTACGAGCAGTACTTC	CASSLSVSSYEQYF
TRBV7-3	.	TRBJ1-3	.	TGTGCCAGCAGCTTGGGGGCTGGAAACACCATATATTTT	CASSLGAGNTIYF
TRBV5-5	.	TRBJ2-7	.	TGTGCCAGCAGCTTGCGGCTCCACGACCCCGAGCAGTACTTC	CASSLRLHDPEQYF
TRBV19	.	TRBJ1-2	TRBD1	TGTGCCAGCCACGTTGGGGGGACAGGGGTATTGGATGGCTACACCTTC	CASHVGGTGVLDGYTF
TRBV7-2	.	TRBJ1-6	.	TGTGCCAGCAGCTTAGGGGGGAGTAATTCACCCCTCCACTTT	CASSLGGSNSPLHF
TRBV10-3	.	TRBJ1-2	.	TGTGCCATCAGTGAAGAGGGAATGGGCTATGGCTACACCTTC	CAISEEGMGYGYTF
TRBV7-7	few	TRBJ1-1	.	TGTGCTAGCAGCTTTGAGAGGGACACTGAAGCTTTCTTT	CASSFERDTEAFF
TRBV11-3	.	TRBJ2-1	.	TGTGCCAGCAATAGGGGGAGCGGCGAGCAGTTCTTC	CASNRGSGEQFF
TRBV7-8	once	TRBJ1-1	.	TGTGCCAGCAGCCCACAGGGAGTGAACACTGAAGCTTTCTTT	CASSPQGVNTEAFF
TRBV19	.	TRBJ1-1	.	TGTGCCAGTAGTATATGGGGGGAAGCTTTCTTT	CASSIWGEAFF
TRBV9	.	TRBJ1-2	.	TGTGCCAGCAGCGTAGGCAGGATCAACTATGGCTACACCTTC	CASSVGRINYGYTF
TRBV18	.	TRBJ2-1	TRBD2	TGTGCCAGCTCACCAATAGGGACTAGCGTCTACAATGAGCAGTTCTTC	CASSPIGTSVYNEQFF
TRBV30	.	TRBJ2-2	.	TGTGCCTGGAGTACCACAGGGCCCGGGGAGCTGTTTTTT	CAWSTTGPGELFF
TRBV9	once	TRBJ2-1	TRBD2	TGTGCCAGCAGCGTCCTTAGCGGGAGTAGTGAGCAGTTCTTC	CASSVLSGSSEQFF
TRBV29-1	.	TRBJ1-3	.	TGCAGCGTTGGGGGCCACTCGAGCTCTGGAAACACCATATATTTT	CSVGGHSSSGNTIYF
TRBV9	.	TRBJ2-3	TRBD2	TGTGCCAGCAGCGAGGGACTAGCGGGAGCAGGAACAGATACGCAGTATTTT	CASSEGLAGAGTDTQYF
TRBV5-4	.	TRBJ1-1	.	TGTGCCAGCAGCAGAGGGGGGTACACTGAAGCTTTCTTT	CASSRGGYTEAFF
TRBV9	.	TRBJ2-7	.	TGTGCCAGCAGCCCCCGACTGACCTCCTACGAGCAGTACTTC	CASSPRLTSYEQYF
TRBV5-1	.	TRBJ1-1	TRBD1	TGCGCCAGCAGCGAGCTACAGGGGGCGCAGACTGAAGCTTTCTTT	CASSELQGAQTEAFF
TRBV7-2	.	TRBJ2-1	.	TGTGCCAGCAGCTTAGTCCCCTACAATGAGCAGTTCTTC	CASSLVPYNEQFF
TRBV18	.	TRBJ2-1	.	TGTGCCAGCTCACCTCGGGGGAGCTCCTACAATGAGCAGTTCTTC	CASSPRGSSYNEQFF
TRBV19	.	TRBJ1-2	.	TGTGCCAGTAGTTCCGGGGGCCTAAACTATGGCTACACCTTC	CASSSGGLNYGYTF
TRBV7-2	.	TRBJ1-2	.	TGTGCCAGCAGCTTCCAGGGGCAGGGGAATGGCTACACCTTC	CASSFQGQGNGYTF
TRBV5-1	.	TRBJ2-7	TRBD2	TGCGCCAGCAGCCCACGGACTAGCGGGAGCTACGAGCAGTACTTC	CASSPRTSGSYEQYF
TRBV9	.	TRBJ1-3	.	TGTGCCAGCAGCCCCCGGGAAGGAAACACCATATATTTT	CASSPREGNTIYF
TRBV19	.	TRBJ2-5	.	TGTGCCGGGTCCCCGTCTCACTCCCCGAGAGAGACCCAGTACTTC	CAGSPSHSPRETQYF
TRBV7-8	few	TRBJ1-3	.	TGTGCCAGCAGCTTGGCGGGGTTCTCTGGAAACACCATATATTTT	CASSLAGFSGNTIYF
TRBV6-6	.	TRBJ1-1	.	TGTGCCAGCTCCCCAGGGGAGATGAACATTGAAGCTTTCTTT	CASSPGEMNIEAFF